These T cell receptor beta chains were read from a single sample in a study of identical twins. MiXCR was run by TCRdb on the 5' RACE reads, yielding one entry per CDR3 protein. The table records fewer than 500,000 distinct CDR3 sequences, around 15% of them present only once. This sample was also put to use in a study of yellow fever vaccine responses in identical twins.

The sequencing sample was made of CD4+ T cells sorted from blood. The receptor source for this set is a woman aged 18-30 years in good health. The CDR3 runs from the conserved cysteine through the conserved F or W. A D gene is named only where the DNA matches it firmly. Size values are once, few and many counts, or a class for expanded clones, and some rows have none.

TRBV12-3/TRBV12-4	NA	many	TRBJ1-5	CASSQGGGNQPQHF	TGTGCCAGCAGCCAGGGTGGGGGCAATCAGCCCCAGCATTTT
TRBV2	TRBD1	few	TRBJ2-2	CASSGDRGFTGELFF	TGTGCCAGCAGTGGGGACAGGGGGTTTACCGGGGAGCTGTTTTTT
TRBV21-1	NA	many	TRBJ2-1	CASSSPGFHEQFF	TGTGCCAGCAGCAGCCCGGGGTTCCATGAGCAGTTCTTC
TRBV7-2	NA	many	TRBJ1-4	CASSLALGPSEKLFF	TGTGCCAGCAGCTTAGCGTTGGGCCCTTCCGAAAAACTGTTTTTT
TRBV5-1	TRBD2	many	TRBJ2-1	CASSFIGLRGVYNEQFF	TGCGCCAGCAGCTTTATTGGTCTGCGGGGGGTATACAATGAGCAGTTCTTC
TRBV18	NA	NA	TRBJ1-1	CASSPLAVNTEAFF	TGTGCCAGCTCACCACTAGCAGTGAACACTGAAGCTTTCTTT
TRBV5-1	TRBD2	NA	TRBJ2-3	CASSDSGTNTDTQYF	TGCGCCAGCAGCGATTCCGGGACTAACACAGATACGCAGTATTTT
TRBV12-3/TRBV12-4	NA	few	TRBJ2-5	CASSLLSGGGETQYF	TGTGCCAGCAGTTTATTATCGGGGGGCGGGGAGACCCAGTACTTC
TRBV12-3/TRBV12-4	TRBD2	NA	TRBJ2-3	CAFSTRRLAGGPGDTQYF	TGTGCCTTCAGCACCCGTCGGCTAGCGGGAGGGCCTGGGGATACGCAGTATTTT
TRBV4-1	NA	NA	TRBJ2-1	CASSQDLVAGRIDEQFF	TGCGCCAGCAGCCAAGATTTGGTAGCAGGGAGGATCGATGAGCAGTTCTTC
TRBV5-1	NA	few	TRBJ1-1	CASSLGAMEGDTEAFF	TGCGCCAGCAGCTTGGGAGCTATGGAGGGTGACACTGAAGCTTTCTTT
TRBV12-3/TRBV12-4	TRBD2	few	TRBJ2-2	CASSLTDRKIAGISSGELFF	TGTGCCAGCAGTTTAACCGACAGGAAAATAGCGGGGATCTCCAGCGGGGAGCTGTTTTTT
TRBV7-2	NA	few	TRBJ1-6	CASSLLTPPPLHF	TGTGCCAGCAGCTTACTAACTCCACCACCCCTCCACTTT
TRBV18	TRBD1	once	TRBJ2-3	CASSPRDSDEDTQYF	TGTGCCAGCTCACCAAGGGACAGTGATGAGGATACGCAGTATTTT
TRBV6-1	NA	few	TRBJ2-1	CASGVYSAREQFF	TGTGCCAGCGGGGTGTACTCCGCAAGGGAGCAGTTCTTC
TRBV9	NA	many	TRBJ2-5	CASSPRQAQETQYF	TGTGCCAGCAGCCCTCGACAGGCCCAAGAGACCCAGTACTTC
TRBV12-3/TRBV12-4	NA	NA	TRBJ1-3	CASRRNTRNTIYF	TGTGCCAGCAGACGTAATACACGGAACACCATATATTTT
TRBV7-7	TRBD1	few	TRBJ1-1	CASSQGGQGAEAFF	TGTGCTAGCAGCCAAGGTGGACAGGGAGCTGAAGCTTTCTTT
TRBV6-2/TRBV6-3	NA	few	TRBJ2-7	CASSSGAGEQYF	TGTGCCAGCAGTTCAGGGGCAGGAGAGCAGTACTTC
TRBV7-2	NA	once	TRBJ2-6	CASTTPPSSGANVLTF	TGTGCCAGCACCACCCCCCCTTCCTCTGGGGCCAACGTCCTGACTTTC
TRBV3-1	NA	few	TRBJ1-1	CASSQANKNTEAFF	TGTGCCAGCAGCCAAGCCAATAAGAACACTGAAGCTTTCTTT
TRBV6-2/TRBV6-3	NA	few	TRBJ2-7	CASSFLLSEQYF	TGTGCCAGCAGTTTTTTATTGTCCGAGCAGTACTTC
TRBV19	NA	NA	TRBJ2-2	CASSIDRSGELFF	TGTGCCAGTAGTATAGACCGATCCGGGGAGCTGTTTTTT
TRBV3-1	NA	NA	TRBJ2-7	CASTPTWEVGSSYEQYF	TGTGCCTCCACCCCGACTTGGGAGGTAGGAAGCTCCTACGAGCAGTACTTC
TRBV18	NA	NA	TRBJ2-2	CASSSDQRNTGELFF	TGTGCCAGCTCATCGGACCAAAGGAACACCGGGGAGCTGTTTTTT
TRBV2	NA	few	TRBJ1-1	CASKEQANTEAFF	TGTGCCAGCAAGGAACAGGCTAACACTGAAGCTTTCTTT